A single sample gave rise to the 13 T cell receptor beta chains below, sequenced in a study of beta chain features in type 1 diabetes. Study conclusions and caveats: Moderately but significantly shorter TCRB CDR3s were found in Type 1 diabetes patients in all four CD4+ subsets.

The antigens of these receptors remain unknown. cDNA synthesis used the whole RNA isolate, giving expressed TCRB sequences. Sequenced by immunoSEQ multiplex PCR; TCRdb stores in-frame clones only, minus some. The sample has about 640,000 clones, roughly 12% seen once; the top ten hold more than 0.095%. Sequences were obtained from naive CD4+ T cells from blood. Every receptor here comes from a man aged 25 to 40 with type 1 diabetes.

The chain is built from TRBV7-2 and TRBJ1-5; the D gene is possibly TRBD1 (5 bases). The CDR3 extends over 15 amino acids. V was trimmed by 2 bases and J by 5 bases, leaving 13 bases between them. Germline V gene lookup returns CDR1 SGHTA and CDR2 FQGNSA. CDR3 protein: CASSLSTRGDQPQHF. The CDR3 DNA sequence: TGTGCCAGCAGCTTATCGACAAGGGGTGATCAGCCCCAGCATTTT. Based on the CDR3 plus reference TRBV7-2 and TRBJ1-5, the full variable domain is GAGVSQSPSNKVTEKGKDVELRCDPISGHTALYWYRQSLGQGLEFLIYFQGNSAPDKSGLPSDRFSAERTGGSVSTLTIQRTQQEDSAVYLCASSLSTRGDQPQHFGDGTRLSIL.

This clone was detected a few times. V and J are TRBV5-1 and TRBJ2-3, with D possibly TRBD1 on 6 matching bases. V shed 0 bases and J shed 6 bases, with 11 bases lying between them. The CDR3 has 14 amino acids. CDR1 and CDR2 from the germline V gene are SGHRS and YFSETQ. The CDR3 coding sequence is TGCGCCAGCAGCTTGGGAAGGGGGTCGGATACGCAGTATTTT. Protein sequence: CASSLGRGSDTQYF.

As regards this clone: The germline gene is not matched at one end of the junction; a read error may be the cause. The J gene is TRBJ2-7, the V gene TRBV2; TRBD1 or TRBD2 may be the D gene (5 bases each). CDR1 is SNHLY, CDR2 FYNNEI, per germline. The CDR3 has 12 residues. The chain's CDR3 is CASSKIPGPSSF. CDR3 sequence (DNA): TGTGCCAGCAGTAAGATCCCGGGACCTTCAAGCTTC.

V usage is TRBV7-8 and J usage is TRBJ2-2, with 10 nucleotides matching TRBD1. The CDR3 runs 15 residues. After removal of 6 bases from V and 6 bases from J, the junction contained 7 bases not matched to a gene. The germline V gene has CDR1 SGHVS and CDR2 FQNEAQ. CDR3 amino acids: CASSDGQGVPGELFF. The CDR3 DNA is TGTGCCAGCAGTGACGGACAGGGGGTTCCCGGGGAGCTGTTTTTT.

The chain employs TRBV2 and TRBJ1-2; tentative D call: TRBD1 (5 bases). The V gene's germline CDR1 is SNHLY and CDR2 FYNNEI. V was clipped by 7 bases and J by 12 bases, with 27 bases between them. The CDR3 contains 15 residues. The CDR3 DNA is TGTGCCAGCAAGGGGTCGCACGCTCCTTCGGGACGGCACACCTTC. Translation: CASKGSHAPSGRHTF. The entire variable domain, with the rest obtained from reference TRBV2 and TRBJ1-2, is as follows: EPEVTQTPSHQVTQMGQEVILRCVPISNHLYFYWYRQILGQKVEFLVSFYNNEISEKSEIFDDQFSVERPDGSNFTLKIRSTKLEDSAMYFCASKGSHAPSGRHTFGSGTRLTVV.

There are a few counts of this clone. The gene calls are TRBV7-2 and TRBJ1-5; no clear D. The CDR3 runs to 15 residues. The V end lost 3 bases, the J end lost 1 base, and 10 bases lay between the germline ends. The germline V gene encodes CDR1 SGHTA and CDR2 FQGNSA. CDR3 in amino acids: CASSLDPGSNQPQHF. The CDR3 DNA sequence: TGTGCCAGCAGCTTGGACCCGGGGAGCAATCAGCCCCAGCATTTT.

The chain uses TRBV4-3 and TRBJ2-5; 7 nucleotides align to TRBD2. CDR3 size: 15 residues. Germline lookup yields CDR1 LGHNA and CDR2 YSLEER. V lost 2 bases, J lost 4 bases, and 7 bases stayed unmatched. CDR3 sequence: CASSQITGGGETQYF. In DNA form, the CDR3 reads TGCGCCAGCAGCCAAATTACTGGCGGGGGAGAGACCCAGTACTTC.

In DNA, the CDR3 is TGTGCCAGCAGCTTTGACTACAATGAGCAGTTCTTC. This encodes CASSFDYNEQFF. J is TRBJ2-1 and V is TRBV6-6; D is unclear. This CDR3 is built from 12 residues. Germline V gene lookup returns CDR1 MNHNY and CDR2 SVGAGI (reference sequence). The ends were cut back, 6 bases at V and 3 bases at J, with 6 bases in the middle.

The chain uses TRBV29-1 and TRBJ1-5; D is uncertain. This CDR3 has 16 amino acids. The germline V gene has CDR1 SQVTM and CDR2 ANQGSEA. Trimming pared 4 bases from V and 6 bases from J, leaving 22 bases between. CDR3 sequence: CSVVVGSGSSRQPQHF. The CDR3 region has the DNA TGCAGCGTTGTGGTCGGAAGCGGCTCATCGCGTCAGCCCCAGCATTTT.

The chain carries TRBV2 and TRBJ2-3; unclear D gene. Trimming stripped 5 bases from V and 1 base from J, with 7 bases between. The V gene's germline CDR1 is SNHLY and CDR2 FYNNEI. The CDR3 extends over 13 amino acids. CDR3 nucleotide sequence: TGTGCCAGCAGTACCACGCGCACAGATACGCAGTATTTT. This encodes CASSTTRTDTQYF.

This clone was seen more than once but under ten times. The V and J genes are TRBV19 and TRBJ2-2; D is uncertain. Trimming pared 8 bases from V and 7 bases from J, leaving 5 bases between. This CDR3 is 10 amino acids long. CDR1 and CDR2 (germline): LNHDA, SQIVND (reference sequence). CDR3 loop: CASGVGELFF. The CDR3 DNA sequence: TGTGCCAGTGGAGTCGGGGAGCTGTTTTTT.

This sequence joins TRBV5-4 and TRBJ2-3, with D maybe TRBD2 (5 bases). The germline V and J ends were trimmed by 0 bases and 0 bases, with 11 bases remaining between them. The CDR3 loop spans 16 amino acids. Per the germline V gene, CDR1 is SGHNT and CDR2 is YYREEE (reference sequence). The CDR3 region is CASSLVRADSTDTQYF. CDR3 nucleotides: TGTGCCAGCAGCTTGGTGAGGGCGGATAGCACAGATACGCAGTATTTT.

The chain joins TRBV7-2 to TRBJ1-5, with a tentative D call TRBD1 (6 bases). The CDR3 is 15 residues long. The V end lost 4 bases, the J end lost 5 bases, and 15 bases lay between the germline ends. Germline V gene sequence: CDR1 SGHTA, CDR2 FQGNSA. The CDR3 coding sequence is TGTGCCAGCAGCTCCCAGGCAGGGGCCGATCAGCCCCAGCATTTT. It translates to CASSSQAGADQPQHF.